Described below is a single TCR beta chain sequence and its context. Its antigen has not been determined. Base qualities are missing; no much larger clone stands one base away. Healthy HIV-negative adults with no recently reported acute infections or vaccinations were included as donors. Every donor was a Caucasian adult living in Nashville, Tennessee, USA. For unsorted samples, some 90 million PBMCs were counted, and genomic DNA was extracted using the QIAamp DNA Blood Mini kit. Blood was collected by leukapheresis, and PBMCs were isolated by Ficoll-Histopaque density gradient centrifugation and then cryopreserved in liquid nitrogen vapor phase. The CDR3 contains 14 residues, cysteine and phenylalanine counted. Only CDR3 DNA remains: 42 bases, in frame from the first base. The germline V gene (reference sequence) provides CDR1 MNHNY and CDR2 SVGAGI. Relative to germline, V is 8 bases shorter and J is 0 bases shorter, with 11 bases between their ends.

This record belongs to a study of shared clonotypes between healthy human individuals (dated by TCRdb to 2018 to 2020). Regarding the study in general: A few men and two women, aged 18 to 49 years, made up the cohort. Between about 0.8 and 9 billion PBMCs per donor were obtained by leukapheresis. The study deeply sequenced blood TCR repertoires of five healthy adults to estimate repertoire size and the extent of clonotype sharing between individuals. Libraries were prepared and TCR repertoires were sequenced by different laboratories using diverse techniques, in order to increase sequencing depth and limit assay-specific biases. Summary of the overall study and its limitations: Based on pairwise subsampling, the degree of clonotype sharing among donors was expected to be affected by sequencing depth. Sampling was limited to blood, and TCR repertoires in tissue likely differ from TCR repertoires in blood. The small number of donors limited the genetic and exposure-history diversity represented.

Using the deep immunoSEQ assay, TCR CDR3 regions were amplified from genomic DNA by multiplex PCR. Extracted genomic DNA from each cell subset was spread evenly across all wells of several immunoSEQ 96-well plates, with each plate serving as a replicate. Each replicate PCR for unsorted PBMC received about 0.3 ug genomic DNA, equal to 30,000 or so T cell genomes. Ten immunoSEQ deep assay plates were used to sequence the unsorted PBMC genomic DNA. Purified libraries were quantified with a Qubit 3.0 fluorometer, sized on a Bioanalyzer 2100, and re-quantified with the KAPA Library Quantification kit. A separate single-read 150-cycle Illumina NextSeq 550 flow cell was used to sequence each immunoSEQ 96-well plate. The original methods were these. Because only junctional sequences without quality scores were contained in the immunoSEQ output, filtering matching that applied to full-length reads could not be performed. Sequences were annotated with PyIR, a Python wrapper for IgBLAST v1.9, and V/J genes and CDR3 were assigned using IMGT germline references. Any read was removed if the V/J assignment was weak (E-value above 1e-6), the CDR3 was missing, or the read contained stop codons, out-of-frame junctions, or ambiguous translated residues. A V3J clonotype was defined by an identical inferred V gene, J gene, and CDR3 amino acid sequence. Percentage overlap between repertoires was calculated by dividing the number of shared unique clonotypes by the size of the smaller repertoire. RTK rarefaction, the Chao1 estimator, and Recon v2.1 estimates of unobserved clonotypes were used to assess repertoire richness. What TCRdb holds here is the immuneACCESS table cut down to in-frame rearrangements. Part of the clones is not present; checked against another copy, under half of the missing clones reflect an unresolved V gene, and the others are unexplained. V and J calls and clone size come straight from that table; D and trimming were deduced from the DNA. This sample is represented by some 510,000 clones; about four fifths of them were singletons. The ten largest account for over 10% of the sample.

Sequences were obtained from PBMCs. The V and J segments used are TRBV6-6 and TRBJ2-1; a tentative D call is TRBD1 (5 bases match). This TCR derives from a woman in her thirties or forties in good health. Some clones in this sample may be carry-over from other donors' samples. The CDR3 corresponds to CASLGASSYNEQFF. The nucleotide sequence reads TGTGCCAGCTTAGGGGCGAGCTCCTACAATGAGCAGTTCTTC.